A selection of T cell receptor beta chains follows, all from one sample in a study of T cell repertoires in aging, cancer and after chemotherapy. A single record per CDR3 protein comes from TCRdb applying MiXCR to the multiplex PCR reads. The repertoire has about 11,000 distinct CDR3 sequences, roughly 29% of them found once; the top ten carry around 1.8%. Sample: blood. The receptors come from a human donor in good health. Both conserved end residues are part of each CDR3. D genes are given only for firm matches. Not every row has a clone size; where given, it reads once, few, many or a size class.

D | size | J | V | CDR3 | DNA
. | . | TRBJ1-2 | TRBV24-1 | CATSDPNYGYTF | TGTGCCACCAGTGATCCTAACTATGGCTACACCTTC
. | . | TRBJ1-1 | TRBV20-1 | CSARVADKEANTEAFF | TGCAGTGCTAGGGTAGCGGATAAAGAGGCTAACACTGAAGCTTTCTTT
TRBD2 | . | TRBJ2-5 | TRBV7-2 | CASSPKVGGLQETQYF | TGTGCCAGCAGCCCAAAGGTGGGGGGGTTACAAGAGACCCAGTACTTC
. | medium-sized | TRBJ1-1 | TRBV29-1 | CSVARGVLNTEAFF | TGCAGCGTTGCGAGAGGGGTTTTGAACACTGAAGCTTTCTTT
TRBD2 | . | TRBJ2-5 | TRBV29-1 | CSVALAGIETQYF | TGCAGCGTTGCGCTAGCGGGAATAGAGACCCAGTACTTC
. | few | TRBJ1-2 | TRBV19 | CASSRFQSGYGYTF | TGTGCCAGTAGTCGTTTTCAGAGTGGCTATGGCTACACCTTC
. | few | TRBJ1-5 | TRBV28 | CASGPPTQPQHF | TGTGCCAGCGGGCCGCCAACTCAGCCCCAGCATTTT
TRBD1 | . | TRBJ2-7 | TRBV20-1 | CSADPLNRDRGYEQYF | TGCAGTGCTGATCCGCTAAACCGGGACAGGGGATACGAGCAGTACTTC
TRBD2 | . | TRBJ2-7 | TRBV7-9 | CASSSWTSGTVEQYF | TGTGCCAGCAGCTCCTGGACTAGCGGGACTGTCGAGCAGTACTTC
TRBD1 | few | TRBJ1-6 | TRBV30 | CAWLLDRGFYNSPLHF | TGTGCCTGGCTGCTGGACAGGGGTTTTTATAATTCACCCCTCCACTTT
. | few | TRBJ1-5 | TRBV12-3/TRBV12-4 | CASSLDSGDYQPQHF | TGTGCCAGCAGCCTAGACTCAGGGGACTATCAGCCCCAGCATTTT
. | medium-sized | TRBJ1-2 | TRBV30 | CAWSGELNYGYTF | TGTGCCTGGAGTGGGGAGTTGAACTATGGCTACACCTTC
. | . | TRBJ2-7 | TRBV7-2 | CASSSPGGPPYEQYF | TGTGCCAGCAGCTCTCCAGGGGGGCCACCCTACGAGCAGTACTTC
. | . | TRBJ2-3 | TRBV11-2 | CASARARFTDTQYF | TGTGCCAGCGCTAGGGCTAGATTCACAGATACGCAGTATTTT
. | . | TRBJ2-1 | TRBV21-1 | CASPPHFGTSGSSNNEQFF | TGTGCCAGCCCCCCCCACTTCGGTACTAGCGGGAGTTCTAACAATGAGCAGTTCTTC
. | few | TRBJ1-1 | TRBV7-9 | CASNLMGATEAFF | TGTGCCAGCAACCTTATGGGTGCGACTGAAGCTTTCTTT
TRBD1 | . | TRBJ2-7 | TRBV5-1 | CASIPRDRKSNEQYF | TGCGCCTCAATCCCCAGGGACAGAAAGAGTAACGAGCAGTACTTC
. | medium-sized | TRBJ1-2 | TRBV30 | CAWSLLGWQGNYGYTF | TGTGCCTGGAGTCTCCTGGGGTGGCAGGGGAACTATGGCTACACCTTC
. | few | TRBJ1-1 | TRBV12-3/TRBV12-4 | CASSSGGGREAFF | TGTGCCAGCAGCTCCGGGGGGGGCCGTGAAGCTTTCTTT
. | . | TRBJ1-1 | TRBV28 | CASSLRTEFAEAFF | TGTGCCAGCAGTTTGCGGACAGAGTTCGCTGAAGCTTTCTTT
TRBD1 | . | TRBJ1-1 | TRBV12-3/TRBV12-4 | CASRWRTGGASEAFF | TGTGCCAGCAGGTGGCGGACAGGGGGCGCAAGTGAAGCTTTCTTT
TRBD1 | once | TRBJ1-1 | TRBV7-9 | CASRFRGGDAFF | TGTGCCAGCAGGTTCAGAGGGGGCGATGCTTTCTTT
. | few | TRBJ2-6 | TRBV5-4 | CASSLSGTGANVLTF | TGTGCCAGCAGCTTGTCGGGAACTGGGGCCAACGTCCTGACTTTC
. | few | TRBJ1-2 | TRBV5-6 | CASSLVGNNYGYTF | TGTGCCAGCAGCTTGGTAGGGAATAACTATGGCTACACCTTC
TRBD1 | . | TRBJ2-1 | TRBV5-1 | CASSLGTGGNNEQFF | TGCGCCAGCAGCCTCGGGACAGGGGGTAACAATGAGCAGTTCTTC
. | . | TRBJ2-3 | TRBV12-3/TRBV12-4 | CASSLRITDTQYF | TGTGCCAGCAGTCTCCGGATTACAGATACGCAGTATTTT
. | . | TRBJ2-3 | TRBV6-1 | CASSRQGLFTDTQYF | TGTGCCAGCAGTAGACAGGGACTTTTCACAGATACGCAGTATTTT
. | . | TRBJ1-2 | TRBV19 | CASSSGAGNYGYTF | TGTGCCAGTAGCTCTGGGGCGGGAAACTATGGCTACACCTTC
. | . | TRBJ2-3 | TRBV5-6 | CASSTGSRTDTQYF | TGTGCCAGCAGCACCGGTTCACGAACAGATACGCAGTATTTT
TRBD2 | . | TRBJ2-3 | TRBV7-2 | CASRRTSGMTDTQYF | TGTGCCAGCAGAAGGACTAGCGGGATGACAGATACGCAGTATTTT
. | . | TRBJ1-1 | TRBV7-9 | CASSPRTANTEAFF | TGTGCCAGCAGCCCCCGGACAGCTAACACTGAAGCTTTCTTT
. | . | TRBJ1-3 | TRBV20-1 | CSAPRDSGNTIYF | TGCAGTGCTCCCAGGGACTCTGGAAACACCATATATTTT
TRBD2 | few | TRBJ2-7 | TRBV10-1 | CASSERFASGFNEQYF | TGCGCCAGCAGTGAAAGGTTCGCTAGCGGGTTTAACGAGCAGTACTTC
. | medium-sized | TRBJ2-3 | TRBV6-1 | CASSAEGIGDTQYF | TGTGCCAGCAGTGCCGAGGGGATAGGAGATACGCAGTATTTT
. | . | TRBJ2-7 | TRBV19 | CASSFAGTTYEQYF | TGTGCCAGTAGTTTCGCAGGAACCACCTACGAGCAGTACTTC
TRBD1 | few | TRBJ2-4 | TRBV7-2 | CASSPRQGKNIQYF | TGTGCCAGCAGCCCGCGACAGGGAAAAAACATTCAGTACTTC
. | . | TRBJ1-1 | TRBV27 | CASSFHRENTEAFF | TGTGCCAGCAGTTTCCACAGAGAGAACACTGAAGCTTTCTTT
. | . | TRBJ2-7 | TRBV12-3/TRBV12-4 | CASSLVSRIDEQYF | TGTGCCAGCAGTTTAGTGAGCAGAATCGACGAGCAGTACTTC
TRBD1 | medium-sized | TRBJ1-2 | TRBV12-3/TRBV12-4 | CASTRTGNYGYTF | TGTGCCAGCACCCGGACAGGGAACTATGGCTACACCTTC
TRBD1 | . | TRBJ1-2 | TRBV10-2 | CASSVDRGSYGYTF | TGCGCCAGCAGTGTAGACAGGGGGAGCTATGGCTACACCTTC
. | . | TRBJ1-4 | TRBV15 | CATSSEAGHEKLFF | TGTGCCACCAGCAGTGAAGCGGGGCATGAAAAACTGTTTTTT
. | medium-sized | TRBJ1-6 | TRBV30 | CAWRTAATASPLHF | TGTGCCTGGAGGACAGCGGCGACAGCTTCACCCCTCCACTTT